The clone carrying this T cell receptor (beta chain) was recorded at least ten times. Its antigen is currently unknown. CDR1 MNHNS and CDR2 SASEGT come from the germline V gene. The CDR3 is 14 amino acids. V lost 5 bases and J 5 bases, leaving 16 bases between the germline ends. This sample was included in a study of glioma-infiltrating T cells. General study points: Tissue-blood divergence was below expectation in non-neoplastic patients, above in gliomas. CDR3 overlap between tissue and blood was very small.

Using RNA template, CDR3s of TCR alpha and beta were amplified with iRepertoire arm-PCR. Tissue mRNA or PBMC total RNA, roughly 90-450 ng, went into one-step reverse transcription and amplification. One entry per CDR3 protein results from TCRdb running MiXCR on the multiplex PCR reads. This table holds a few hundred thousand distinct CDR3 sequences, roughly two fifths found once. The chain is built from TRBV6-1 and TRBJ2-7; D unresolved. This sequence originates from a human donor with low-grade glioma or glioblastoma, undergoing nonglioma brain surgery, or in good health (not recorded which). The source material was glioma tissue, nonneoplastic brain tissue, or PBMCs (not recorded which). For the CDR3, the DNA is TGTGCCAGCAGTAGAACACGACCCTGGAACGAGCAGTACTTC. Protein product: CASSRTRPWNEQYF.